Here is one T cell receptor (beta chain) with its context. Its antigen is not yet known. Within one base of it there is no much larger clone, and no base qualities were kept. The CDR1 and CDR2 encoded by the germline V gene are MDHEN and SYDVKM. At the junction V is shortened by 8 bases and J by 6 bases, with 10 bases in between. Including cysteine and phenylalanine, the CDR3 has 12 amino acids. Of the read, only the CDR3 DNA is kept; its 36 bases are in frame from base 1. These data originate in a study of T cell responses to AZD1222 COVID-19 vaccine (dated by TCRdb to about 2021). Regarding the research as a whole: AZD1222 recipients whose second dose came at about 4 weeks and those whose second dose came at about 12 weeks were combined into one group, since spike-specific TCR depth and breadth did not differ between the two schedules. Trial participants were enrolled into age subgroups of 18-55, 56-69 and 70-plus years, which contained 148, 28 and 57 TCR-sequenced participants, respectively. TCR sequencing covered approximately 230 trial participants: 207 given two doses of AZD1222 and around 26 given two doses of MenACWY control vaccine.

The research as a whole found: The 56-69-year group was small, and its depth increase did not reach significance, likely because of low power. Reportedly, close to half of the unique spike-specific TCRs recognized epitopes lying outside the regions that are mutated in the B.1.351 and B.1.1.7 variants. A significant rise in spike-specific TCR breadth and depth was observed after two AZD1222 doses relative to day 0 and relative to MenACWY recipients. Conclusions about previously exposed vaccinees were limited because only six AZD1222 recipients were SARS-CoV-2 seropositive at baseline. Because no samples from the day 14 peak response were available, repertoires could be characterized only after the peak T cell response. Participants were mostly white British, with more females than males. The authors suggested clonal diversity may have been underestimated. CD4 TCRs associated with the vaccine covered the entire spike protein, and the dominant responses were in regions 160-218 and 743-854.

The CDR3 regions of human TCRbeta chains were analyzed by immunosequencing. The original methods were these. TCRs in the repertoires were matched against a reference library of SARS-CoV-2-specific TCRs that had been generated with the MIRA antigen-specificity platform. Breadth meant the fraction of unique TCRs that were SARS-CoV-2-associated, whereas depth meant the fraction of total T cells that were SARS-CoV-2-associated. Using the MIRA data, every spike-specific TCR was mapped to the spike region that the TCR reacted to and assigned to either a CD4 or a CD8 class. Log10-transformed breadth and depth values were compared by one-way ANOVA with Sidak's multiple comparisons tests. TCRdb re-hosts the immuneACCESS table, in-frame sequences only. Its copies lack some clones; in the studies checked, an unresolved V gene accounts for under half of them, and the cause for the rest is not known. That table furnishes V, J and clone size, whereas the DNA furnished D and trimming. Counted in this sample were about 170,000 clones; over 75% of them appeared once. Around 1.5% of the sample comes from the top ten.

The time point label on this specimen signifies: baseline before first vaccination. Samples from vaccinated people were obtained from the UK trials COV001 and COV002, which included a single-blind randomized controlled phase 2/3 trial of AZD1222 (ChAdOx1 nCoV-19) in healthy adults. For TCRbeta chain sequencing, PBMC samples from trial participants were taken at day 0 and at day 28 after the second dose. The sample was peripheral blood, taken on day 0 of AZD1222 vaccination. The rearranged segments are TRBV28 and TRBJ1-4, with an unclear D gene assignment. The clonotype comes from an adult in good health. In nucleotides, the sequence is TGTGCCAGCGGAGAGCGGGATGAAAAACTGTTTTTT. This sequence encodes CASGERDEKLFF.